Shown below are 30 T cell receptor beta chains from a single sample sequenced in a study of T cells in localized non-small cell lung cancer. Using immunoSEQ multiplex PCR, the repertoire was profiled, and TCRdb retains in-frame clones only, with some absent. The sample has 30,000 to 45,000 clones, 88% seen once; the top ten hold roughly 2.6%. Sequencing was performed on peripheral blood, taken before any cancer treatment. Source of these receptors: a woman aged 40-69 years with stage I lung adenocarcinoma.

The chain recombines TRBV7-9 with TRBJ2-7; TRBD2 agrees at 13 bases. The CDR3 contains 19 residues. The junction had 16 bases not matched to a gene; V was cut back by 5 bases and J by 3 bases. The germline V gene encodes CDR1 SEHNR and CDR2 FQNEAQ (reference sequence). The CDR3 is CASSLNTGTSGTVGYEQYF. The CDR3 coding sequence is TGTGCCAGCAGCCTCAATACCGGGACTAGCGGGACCGTCGGCTACGAGCAGTACTTC.

On this clone itself: The junction does not match germline at one end; this may be a read error. The chain employs TRBV7-7 and TRBJ2-5; D perhaps matches TRBD1 (5 bases). Per the germline V gene, CDR1 is SSHAT and CDR2 is FNYEAQ (reference sequence). The CDR3 runs 15 residues. The CDR3 DNA sequence: TGTGCTAGCAGCTTAGTGGGGCAGACCCAAGAGACCCAGTACTTC. Amino acid sequence: CASSLVGQTQETQYF.

The rearrangement joins TRBV5-5 to TRBJ1-1; D not certain. Germline-derived CDR1 and CDR2 are SGHKS and YYEKEE (reference sequence). The CDR3 covers 14 residues. V was trimmed by 4 bases and J by 1 base, leaving 11 bases between them. The CDR3 coding sequence is TGTGCCAGCAGCGTGTCGGACGGGAACACTGAAGCTTTCTTT. Amino acids: CASSVSDGNTEAFF. Supplemented by reference TRBV5-5 and TRBJ1-1, the full variable domain reads DAGVTQSPTHLIKTRGQQVTLRCSPISGHKSVSWYQQVLGQGPQFIFQYYEKEERGRGNFPDRFSARQFPNYSSELNVNALLLGDSALYLCASSVSDGNTEAFFGQGTRLTVV.

The chain carries TRBV7-9 and TRBJ2-5; D not resolved. The V end lost 7 bases, the J end lost 1 base, and 16 bases lay between the germline ends. CDR1 and CDR2 (germline): SEHNR, FQNEAQ (reference sequence). The CDR3 is 15 amino acids. CDR3 nucleotides: TGTGCCAGCACTCTCGGATTTGCGGTCCAAGAGACCCAGTACTTC. It is translated as CASTLGFAVQETQYF.

This clone was observed a handful of times. This sequence joins TRBV7-2 and TRBJ2-5, with 10 bases matching TRBD2. From germline, CDR1 is SGHTA and CDR2 FQGNSA. The length of the CDR3 is 14 residues. Trimming cost V 1 base and J 4 bases; bases outside gene matches: 0. CDR3 bases: TGTGCCAGCAGCTTAGGGACTAGCGGAGAGACCCAGTACTTC. This gives the protein CASSLGTSGETQYF.

V usage is TRBV14 and J usage is TRBJ1-2, with 7 bases matching TRBD1. Per the germline V gene, CDR1 is SGHDN and CDR2 is FVKESK. The J segment lost 7 bases and the V segment lost 4 bases, leaving 18 bases of the junction unmatched. The CDR3 runs to 17 residues. CDR3 sequence: CASSLAGTAVVAGGYTF. The CDR3 nucleotides are TGTGCCAGCAGCCTAGCAGGGACAGCGGTTGTAGCAGGTGGCTACACCTTC.

CDR3 nucleotides: TGCGCCAGCAGATACGTGGCAGGAACGAACACCGGGGAGCTGTTTTTT. This translates into CASRYVAGTNTGELFF. The chain couples TRBV4-1 to TRBJ2-2; D gene ambiguous. The V end lost 6 bases, the J end lost 0 bases, and 14 bases lay between the germline ends. Germline CDR1 MGHRA, CDR2 YSYEKL. The CDR3 is 16 amino acids.

The chain recombines TRBV28 with TRBJ1-4; D gene ambiguous. Trimming left V 8 bases short and J 8 bases short, with 6 bases between. The CDR3 loop spans 10 amino acids. CDR1 MDHEN and CDR2 SYDVKM come from the germline V gene. CDR3 bases: TGTGCCAGCGGGCCAGAAAAACTGTTTTTT. This sequence encodes CASGPEKLFF. The variable domain in full, completed from reference TRBV28 and TRBJ1-4, reads DVKVTQSSRYLVKRTGEKVFLECVQDMDHENMFWYRQDPGLGLRLIYFSYDVKMKEKGDIPEGYSVSREKKERFSLILESASTNQTSMYLCASGPEKLFFGSGTQLSVL.

The chain carries TRBV18 and TRBJ2-3; 8 positions match TRBD2. The V and J ends lost 2 bases and 2 bases, in that order; junction bases with no gene match: 6. The CDR3 is made up of 16 amino acids. Germline V gene lookup returns CDR1 KGHSH and CDR2 LQKENI. The CDR3 bases are TGTGCCAGCTCACCATTAGCGGGACGGCCCACAGATACGCAGTATTTT. Amino acid sequence: CASSPLAGRPTDTQYF.

The chain uses TRBV19 and TRBJ2-7; D unclear. Trimming left V 3 bases short and J 0 bases short, with 12 bases between. CDR1 is LNHDA and CDR2 is SQIVND in the germline V gene (reference sequence). The CDR3 is 15 amino acids. The CDR3 nucleotides read TGTGCCAGTAGTATGGGGTCGACGGGCTCCTACGAGCAGTACTTC. Translation gives CASSMGSTGSYEQYF.

In its sample, this clone was seen once. The J gene is TRBJ1-1, the V gene TRBV7-6; 8 nucleotides match TRBD1. J gave up 2 bases and V 5 bases, and 4 bases lay outside the gene matches. The CDR3 runs 14 residues. Looked up from germline, CDR1 is SGHVS and CDR2 is FNYEAQ. The CDR3 region is CASSPGGANTEAFF. CDR3 coding DNA: TGTGCCAGCAGCCCAGGGGGCGCAAACACTGAAGCTTTCTTT.

The V call is TRBV2, the J call TRBJ1-5; a weak D match, TRBD1 (6 bases). V was clipped by 7 bases and J by 0 bases, with 7 bases between them. CDR1 is SNHLY and CDR2 is FYNNEI in the germline V gene. The CDR3 totals 13 residues. The CDR3 spells CASMDSSNQPQHF. CDR3 DNA: TGTGCCAGCATGGACAGTAGCAATCAGCCCCAGCATTTT.

This rearrangement joins TRBV7-2 to TRBJ2-7, with D tentatively TRBD2 (6 bases). Trimming removed 3 bases at V and 6 bases at J, with 15 bases between. The CDR3 loop spans 14 amino acids. Germline V lookup: CDR1 SGHTA, CDR2 FQGNSA. The CDR3 is CASSFRGHGGEQYF. CDR3 DNA sequence: TGTGCCAGCAGCTTTAGGGGCCACGGGGGCGAGCAGTACTTC. Based on the CDR3 plus reference TRBV7-2 and TRBJ2-7, the full variable domain is GAGVSQSPSNKVTEKGKDVELRCDPISGHTALYWYRQSLGQGLEFLIYFQGNSAPDKSGLPSDRFSAERTGGSVSTLTIQRTQQEDSAVYLCASSFRGHGGEQYFGPGTRLTVT.

The V gene is TRBV28, the J gene TRBJ1-2, with 10 bases identical to TRBD1. The CDR3 spans 16 residues. Trimming removed 4 bases from V and 6 bases from J; junction bases left unmatched: 11. Germline assignment: CDR1 MDHEN and CDR2 SYDVKM. CDR3: CASSWEEGTGEDGYTF. The CDR3 bases are TGTGCCAGCAGTTGGGAGGAAGGGACAGGGGAGGATGGCTACACCTTC.

The CDR3 region has the DNA TGTGCCAGCAGCTTGGCAGACAGTTGGAGCGGGGGCTACACCTTC. This codes for CASSLADSWSGGYTF. V and J are TRBV7-9 and TRBJ1-2; D is perhaps TRBD1 (5 bases). The ends were cut back, 3 bases at V and 8 bases at J, with 19 bases in the middle. The germline V gene has CDR1 SEHNR and CDR2 FQNEAQ (reference sequence). The length of the CDR3 is 15 residues.

The CDR3 loop reads CASSLSAGTVTYEQYF. CDR3 nucleotides: TGTGCCAGCAGTTTATCGGCCGGGACAGTTACCTACGAGCAGTACTTC. The genes are TRBV27 and TRBJ2-7; 7 bases agree with TRBD1. CDR3 length: 16 residues. V gave up 0 bases and J gave up 2 bases; unmatched junction bases: 7. Germline CDR1 and CDR2: MNHEY and SMNVEV (reference sequence).

V usage is TRBV19 and J usage is TRBJ1-4, with D uncertain. V was clipped by 6 bases and J by 4 bases, with 12 bases between them. Germline loops: CDR1 LNHDA, CDR2 SQIVND (reference sequence). This CDR3 is built from 14 residues. The CDR3 nucleotides read TGTGCCAGTAGGCTACAGTCCGTTAATGAAAAACTGTTTTTT. Amino acids: CASRLQSVNEKLFF.

The chain has TRBV16 and TRBJ2-2; the D is unclear. Germline assignment: CDR1 KGHSY and CDR2 FQNENV. Trimming shortened V by 0 bases and J by 7 bases, and 15 bases separated the two germline ends. This CDR3 region has 16 residues. CDR3 loop: CASSQSGKPAVGELFF. CDR3 nucleotide sequence: TGTGCCAGCAGCCAATCAGGAAAGCCTGCGGTCGGGGAGCTGTTTTTT.

The chain employs TRBV6-5 and TRBJ2-7; D possibly corresponds to TRBD1 (5 bases). V lost 5 bases, J lost 6 bases, and 17 bases lay in between. Germline V gene sequence: CDR1 MNHEY, CDR2 SVGAGI. The CDR3 is 14 amino acids. The CDR3 spells CASSKSQGKGEQYF. The CDR3 region has the DNA TGTGCCAGCAGTAAATCTCAGGGAAAGGGCGAGCAGTACTTC.

This sequence joins TRBV28 and TRBJ2-1; D possibly corresponds to TRBD1 (6 bases). This CDR3 comprises 18 residues. V lost 4 bases and J 12 bases, leaving 31 bases between the germline ends. Germline values: CDR1 MDHEN, CDR2 SYDVKM. This chain's CDR3 is CASSSGGAVSSMDSMQFF. CDR3 nucleotide sequence: TGTGCCAGCAGTTCCGGAGGTGCCGTTTCTTCGATGGACAGCATGCAGTTCTTC.

This clone was detected only once. The genes are TRBV28 and TRBJ1-1; the D is unclear. CDR1 and CDR2 from the germline V gene are MDHEN and SYDVKM. V was trimmed by 2 bases and J by 7 bases, leaving 8 bases between them. CDR3 size: 12 residues. CDR3 nucleotides: TGTGCCAGCAGTTTAATTTCGGATGAAGCTTTCTTT. The encoded protein is CASSLISDEAFF.

The V and J genes are TRBV18 and TRBJ1-4, with 10 bases fitting TRBD1. After removal of 4 bases from V and 8 bases from J, the junction contained 10 bases not matched to a gene. The length of the CDR3 is 16 residues. CDR1 KGHSH and CDR2 LQKENI come from the germline V gene. The CDR3 coding sequence is TGTGCCAGCTCACTTGGACAGGGGGATTTATACGAAAAACTGTTTTTT. Translation: CASSLGQGDLYEKLFF. The complete variable domain, with remaining parts taken from reference TRBV18 and TRBJ1-4, reads NAGVMQNPRHLVRRRGQEARLRCSPMKGHSHVYWYRQLPEEGLKFMVYLQKENIIDESGMPKERFSAEFPKEGPSILRIQQVVRGDSAAYFCASSLGQGDLYEKLFFGSGTQLSVL.

The chain uses TRBV7-9 and TRBJ1-4; 9 bases are a match to TRBD1. The germline V gene has CDR1 SEHNR and CDR2 FQNEAQ (reference sequence). V trimming: 5 bases; J trimming: 5 bases; junction bases outside the gene matches: 6. There are 15 residues in the CDR3. CDR3 DNA: TGTGCCAGCAGCCTCACAGGGGGCCGAAATGAAAAACTGTTTTTT. As protein: CASSLTGGRNEKLFF.

The V and J genes are TRBV9 and TRBJ1-4; D call uncertain. V was trimmed by 0 bases and J by 3 bases, leaving 6 bases between them. The germline gives CDR1 SGDLS, CDR2 YYNGEE. The length of the CDR3 is 14 residues. CDR3 in amino acids: CASSVEGANEKLFF. The CDR3, as DNA: TGTGCCAGCAGCGTAGAAGGTGCTAATGAAAAACTGTTTTTT.

The chain is built from TRBV18 and TRBJ1-3; D call uncertain. Germline CDR1 reads KGHSH; CDR2 reads LQKENI. V lost 2 bases and J lost 0, with 14 bases in between. The CDR3 has 17 amino acids. This CDR3 is CASSPARWQDSGNTIYF. The DNA for the CDR3 is TGTGCCAGCTCACCAGCGCGGTGGCAGGACTCTGGAAACACCATATATTTT.

This clone was detected once. The rearrangement joins TRBV7-6 to TRBJ2-3, with D perhaps matching TRBD1 or TRBD2 (5 bases each). The CDR3 sequence is 15 residues long. Germline assignment: CDR1 SGHVS and CDR2 FNYEAQ. Trimming shortened V by 5 bases and J by 0 bases, and 12 bases separated the two germline ends. The CDR3 region has the DNA TGTGCCAGCAGCGACTGGGACCAGAGCACAGATACGCAGTATTTT. Its protein is CASSDWDQSTDTQYF.

This clone has just one count. The chain uses TRBV18 and TRBJ1-1; weak D call: TRBD1 (5 bases). The CDR3 runs to 13 residues. Germline CDR1 reads KGHSH; CDR2 reads LQKENI. V was clipped by 6 bases and J by 7 bases, with 15 bases between them. For the CDR3, the DNA is TGTGCCAGCTCGGGCGGAACGGGGGGTGAAGCTTTCTTT. Its translation is CASSGGTGGEAFF.

The chain carries TRBV18 and TRBJ2-5, with D unresolved. Germline V gene lookup returns CDR1 KGHSH and CDR2 LQKENI. The CDR3 consists of 14 residues. Trimming removed 1 base at V and 3 bases at J, with 9 bases between. CDR3 in DNA: TGTGCCAGCTCACCACTAGACGCGGAAGAGACCCAGTACTTC. It codes for CASSPLDAEETQYF. Looking up the rest from reference TRBV18 and TRBJ2-5 gives the full variable domain: NAGVMQNPRHLVRRRGQEARLRCSPMKGHSHVYWYRQLPEEGLKFMVYLQKENIIDESGMPKERFSAEFPKEGPSILRIQQVVRGDSAAYFCASSPLDAEETQYFGPGTRLLVL.

The chain employs TRBV20-1 and TRBJ1-2; the D is unclear. Trimming took off 0 bases at V and 4 bases at J, with 3 bases between the two ends. This CDR3 contains 11 residues. From germline, CDR1 is DFQATT and CDR2 SNEGSKA (reference sequence). The CDR3 sequence: CSAREAYGYTF. The DNA of the CDR3 is TGCAGTGCTAGAGAGGCCTATGGCTACACCTTC.

The chain has TRBV29-1 and TRBJ1-5; 7 bases fit TRBD1. The V and J ends lost 6 bases and 4 bases, in that order; junction bases with no gene match: 3. The CDR3 consists of 12 residues. Germline-derived CDR1 and CDR2 are SQVTM and ANQGSEA. This CDR3 reads CSVLQGNQPQHF. CDR3 nucleotide sequence: TGCAGCGTCCTACAGGGGAATCAGCCCCAGCATTTT.